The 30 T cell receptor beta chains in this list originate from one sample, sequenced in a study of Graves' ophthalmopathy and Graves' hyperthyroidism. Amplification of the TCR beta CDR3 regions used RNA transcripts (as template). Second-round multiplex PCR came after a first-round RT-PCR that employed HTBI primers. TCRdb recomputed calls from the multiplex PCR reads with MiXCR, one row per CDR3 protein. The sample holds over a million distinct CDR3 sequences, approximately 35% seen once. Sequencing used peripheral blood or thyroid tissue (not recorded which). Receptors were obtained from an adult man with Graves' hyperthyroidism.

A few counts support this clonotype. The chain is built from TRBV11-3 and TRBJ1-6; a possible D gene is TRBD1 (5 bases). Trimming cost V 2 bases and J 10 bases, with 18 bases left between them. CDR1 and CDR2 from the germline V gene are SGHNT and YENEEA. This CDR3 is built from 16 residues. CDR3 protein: CASSLYVRGGGSPLHF. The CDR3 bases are TGTGCCAGCAGCTTATACGTAAGGGGCGGGGGATCACCCCTCCACTTT.

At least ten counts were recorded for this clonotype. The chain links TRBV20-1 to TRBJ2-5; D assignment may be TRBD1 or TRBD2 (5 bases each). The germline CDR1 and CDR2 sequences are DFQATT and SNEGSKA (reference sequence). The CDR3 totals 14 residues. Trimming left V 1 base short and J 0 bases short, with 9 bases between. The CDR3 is CSARGQRYQETQYF. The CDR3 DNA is TGCAGTGCTAGAGGACAGCGGTACCAAGAGACCCAGTACTTC.

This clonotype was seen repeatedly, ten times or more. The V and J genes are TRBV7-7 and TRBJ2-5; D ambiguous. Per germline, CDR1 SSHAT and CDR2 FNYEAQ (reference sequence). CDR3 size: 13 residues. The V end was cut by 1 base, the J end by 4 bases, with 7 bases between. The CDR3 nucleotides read TGTGCCAGCAGCTTAGGTTCGAGAGAGACCCAGTACTTC. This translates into CASSLGSRETQYF.

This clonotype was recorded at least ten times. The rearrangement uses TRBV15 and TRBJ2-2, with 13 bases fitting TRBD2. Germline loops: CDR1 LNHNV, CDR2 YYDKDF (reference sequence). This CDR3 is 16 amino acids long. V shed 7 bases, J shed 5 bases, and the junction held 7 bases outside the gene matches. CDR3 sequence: CATTRTSGSVTGELFF. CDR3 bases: TGTGCCACCACCAGGACTAGCGGGAGTGTTACCGGGGAGCTGTTTTTT. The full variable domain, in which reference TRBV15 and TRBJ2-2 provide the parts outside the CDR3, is DAMVIQNPRYQVTQFGKPVTLSCSQTLNHNVMYWYQQKSSQAPKLLFHYYDKDFNNEADTPDNFQSRRPNTSFCFLDIRSPGLGDTAMYLCATTRTSGSVTGELFFGEGSRLTVL.

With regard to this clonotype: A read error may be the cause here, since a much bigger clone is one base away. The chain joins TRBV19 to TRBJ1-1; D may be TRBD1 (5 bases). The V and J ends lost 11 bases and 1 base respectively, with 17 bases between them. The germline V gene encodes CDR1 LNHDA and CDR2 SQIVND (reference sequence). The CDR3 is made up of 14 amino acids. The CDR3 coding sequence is TGTGCCGGTAACTGGGGCAGGGAGAACACTGAAGCTTTCTTT. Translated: CAGNWGRENTEAFF. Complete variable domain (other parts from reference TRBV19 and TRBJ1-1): DGGITQSPKYLFRKEGQNVTLSCEQNLNHDAMYWYRQDPGQGLRLIYYSQIVNDFQKGDIAEGYSVSREKKESFPLTVTSAQKNPTAFYLCAGNWGRENTEAFFGQGTRLTVV.

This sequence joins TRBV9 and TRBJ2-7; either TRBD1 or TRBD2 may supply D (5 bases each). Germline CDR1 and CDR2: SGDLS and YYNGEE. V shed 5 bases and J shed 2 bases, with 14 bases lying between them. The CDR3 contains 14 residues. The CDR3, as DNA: TGTGCCAGCAGTTTGGGGGTCCAGGCCTACGAGCAGTACTTC. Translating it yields CASSLGVQAYEQYF.

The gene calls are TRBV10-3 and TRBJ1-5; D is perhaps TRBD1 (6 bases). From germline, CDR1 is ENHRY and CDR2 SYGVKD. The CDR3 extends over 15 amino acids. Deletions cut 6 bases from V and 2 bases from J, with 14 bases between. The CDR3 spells CAISDAWTGNQPQHF. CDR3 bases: TGTGCCATCAGCGATGCATGGACAGGCAATCAGCCCCAGCATTTT.

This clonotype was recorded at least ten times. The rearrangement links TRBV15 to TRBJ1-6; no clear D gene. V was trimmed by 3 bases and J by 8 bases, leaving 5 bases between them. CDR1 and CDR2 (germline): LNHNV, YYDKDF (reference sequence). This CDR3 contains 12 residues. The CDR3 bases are TGTGCCACCAGCAGCTCCTATTCACCCCTCCACTTT. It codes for CATSSSYSPLHF.

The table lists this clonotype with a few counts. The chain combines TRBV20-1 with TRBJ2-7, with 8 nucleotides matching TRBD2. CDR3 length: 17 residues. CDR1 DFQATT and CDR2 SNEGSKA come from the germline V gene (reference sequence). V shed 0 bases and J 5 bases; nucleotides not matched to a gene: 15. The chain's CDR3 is CSARDGSGGESGHEQYF. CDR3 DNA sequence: TGCAGTGCTAGAGATGGCTCGGGGGGGGAGTCCGGCCACGAGCAGTACTTC.

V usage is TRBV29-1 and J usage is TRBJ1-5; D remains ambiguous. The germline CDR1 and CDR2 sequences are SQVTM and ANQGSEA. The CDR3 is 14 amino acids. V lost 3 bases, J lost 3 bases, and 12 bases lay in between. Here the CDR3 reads CSVDVLGPNQPQHF. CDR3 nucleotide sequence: TGCAGCGTTGATGTCCTCGGCCCCAATCAGCCCCAGCATTTT.

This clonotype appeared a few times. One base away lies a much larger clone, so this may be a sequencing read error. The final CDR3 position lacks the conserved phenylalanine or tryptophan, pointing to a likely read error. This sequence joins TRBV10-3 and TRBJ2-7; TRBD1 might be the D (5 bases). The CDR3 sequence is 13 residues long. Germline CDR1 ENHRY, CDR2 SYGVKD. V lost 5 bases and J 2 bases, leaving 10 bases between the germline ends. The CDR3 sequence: CAISSGSAYEQYL. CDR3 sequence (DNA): TGTGCCATCAGTTCAGGGTCAGCCTACGAGCAGTACCTC.

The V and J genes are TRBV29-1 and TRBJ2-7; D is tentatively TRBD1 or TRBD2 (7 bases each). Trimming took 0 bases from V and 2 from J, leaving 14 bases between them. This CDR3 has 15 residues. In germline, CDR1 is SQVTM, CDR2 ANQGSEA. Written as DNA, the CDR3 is TGCAGCGTTGAAGAGGGGCAGGGGGGGACCTACGAGCAGTACTTC. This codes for CSVEEGQGGTYEQYF.

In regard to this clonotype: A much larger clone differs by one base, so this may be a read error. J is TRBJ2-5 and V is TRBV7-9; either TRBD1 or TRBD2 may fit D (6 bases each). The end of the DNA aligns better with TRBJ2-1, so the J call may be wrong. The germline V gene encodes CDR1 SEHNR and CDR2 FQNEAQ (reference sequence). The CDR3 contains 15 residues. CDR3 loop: CASSFMGGYQETQFF. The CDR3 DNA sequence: TGTGCCAGCAGCTTTATGGGGGGCTACCAAGAGACCCAGTTCTTC.

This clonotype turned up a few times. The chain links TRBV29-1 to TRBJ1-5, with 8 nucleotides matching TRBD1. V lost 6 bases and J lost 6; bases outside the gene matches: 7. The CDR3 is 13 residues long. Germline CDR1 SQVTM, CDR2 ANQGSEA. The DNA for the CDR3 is TGCAGCGTCGCGACAGGGGTCGGTCAGCCCCAGCATTTT. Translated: CSVATGVGQPQHF.

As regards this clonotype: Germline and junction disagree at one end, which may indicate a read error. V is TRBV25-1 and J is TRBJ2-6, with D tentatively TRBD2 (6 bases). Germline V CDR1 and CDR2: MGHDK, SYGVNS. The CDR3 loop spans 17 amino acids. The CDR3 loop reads CASSEGAGTSRANVPTF. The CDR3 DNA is TGTGCCAGCAGTGAAGGGGCGGGAACCTCTAGGGCCAACGTCCCGACTTTC.

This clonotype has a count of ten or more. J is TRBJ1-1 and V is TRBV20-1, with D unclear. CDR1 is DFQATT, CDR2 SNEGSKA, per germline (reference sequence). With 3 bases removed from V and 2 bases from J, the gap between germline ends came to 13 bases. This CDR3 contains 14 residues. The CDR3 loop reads CSARGTSSNTEAFF. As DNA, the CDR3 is TGCAGTGCTAGGGGCACCTCTTCTAACACTGAAGCTTTCTTT.

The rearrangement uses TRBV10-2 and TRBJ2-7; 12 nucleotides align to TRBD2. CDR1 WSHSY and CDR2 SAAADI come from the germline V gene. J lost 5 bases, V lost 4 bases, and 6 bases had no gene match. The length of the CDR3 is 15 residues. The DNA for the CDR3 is TGCGCCAGCAGTGCCGGACTAGCGGGACGGGACGAGCAGTACTTC. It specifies CASSAGLAGRDEQYF.

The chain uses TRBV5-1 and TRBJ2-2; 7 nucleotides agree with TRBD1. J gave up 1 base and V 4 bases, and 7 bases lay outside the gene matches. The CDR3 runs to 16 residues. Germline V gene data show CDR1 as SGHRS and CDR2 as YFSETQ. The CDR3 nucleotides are TGCGCCAGCAGCGTAAGACAGGGTGGGAACACCGGGGAGCTGTTTTTT. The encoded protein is CASSVRQGGNTGELFF. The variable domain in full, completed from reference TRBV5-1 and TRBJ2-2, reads KAGVTQTPRYLIKTRGQQVTLSCSPISGHRSVSWYQQTPGQGLQFLFEYFSETQRNKGNFPGRFSGRQFSNSRSEMNVSTLELGDSALYLCASSVRQGGNTGELFFGEGSRLTVL.

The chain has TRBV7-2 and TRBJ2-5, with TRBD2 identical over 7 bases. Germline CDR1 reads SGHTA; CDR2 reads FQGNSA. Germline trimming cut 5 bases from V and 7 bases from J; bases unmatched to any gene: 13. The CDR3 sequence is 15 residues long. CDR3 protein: CASSMRAGPEGTQYF. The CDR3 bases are TGTGCCAGCAGCATGCGAGCGGGACCCGAGGGGACCCAGTACTTC.

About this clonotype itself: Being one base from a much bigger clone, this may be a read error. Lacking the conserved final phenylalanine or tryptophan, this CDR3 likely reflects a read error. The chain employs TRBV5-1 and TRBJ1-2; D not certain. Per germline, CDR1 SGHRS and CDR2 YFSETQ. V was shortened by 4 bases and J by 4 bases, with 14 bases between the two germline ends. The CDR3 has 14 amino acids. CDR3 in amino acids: CASSTATAPYGYTL. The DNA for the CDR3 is TGCGCCAGCAGCACCGCCACAGCTCCCTATGGCTACACCCTC.

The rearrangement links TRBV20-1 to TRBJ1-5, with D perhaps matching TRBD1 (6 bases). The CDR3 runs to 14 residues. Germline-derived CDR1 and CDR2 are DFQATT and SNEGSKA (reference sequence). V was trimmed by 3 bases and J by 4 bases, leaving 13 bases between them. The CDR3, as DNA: TGCAGTGCTAGTCCCAGGGGCAGGAATCAGCCCCAGCATTTT. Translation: CSASPRGRNQPQHF.

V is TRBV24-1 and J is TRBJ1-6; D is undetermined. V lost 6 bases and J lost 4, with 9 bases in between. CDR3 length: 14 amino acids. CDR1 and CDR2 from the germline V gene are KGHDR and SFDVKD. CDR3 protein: CATSRGVYNSPLHF. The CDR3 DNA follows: TGTGCCACCAGTCGGGGTGTTTATAATTCACCCCTCCACTTT.

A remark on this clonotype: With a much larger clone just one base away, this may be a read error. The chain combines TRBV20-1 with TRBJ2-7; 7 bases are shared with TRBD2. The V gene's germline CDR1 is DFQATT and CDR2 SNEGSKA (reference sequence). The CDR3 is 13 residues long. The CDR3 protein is CSAEPTSSYEQCF. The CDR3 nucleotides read TGCAGTGCTGAGCCGACTAGCTCCTACGAGCAGTGCTTC.

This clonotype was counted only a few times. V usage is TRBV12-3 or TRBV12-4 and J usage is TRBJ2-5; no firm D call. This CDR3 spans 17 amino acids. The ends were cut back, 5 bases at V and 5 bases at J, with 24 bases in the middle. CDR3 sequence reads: CASSPRPTLSKVETQYF. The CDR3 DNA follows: TGTGCCAGCAGTCCGCGCCCTACACTTTCGAAGGTCGAGACCCAGTACTTC.

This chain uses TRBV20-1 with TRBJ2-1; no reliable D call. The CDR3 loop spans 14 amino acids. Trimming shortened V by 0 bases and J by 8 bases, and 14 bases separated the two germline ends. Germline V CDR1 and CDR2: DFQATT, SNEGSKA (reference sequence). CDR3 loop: CSARDVATSDEQFF. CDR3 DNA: TGCAGTGCTAGAGATGTGGCCACCTCCGATGAGCAGTTCTTC.

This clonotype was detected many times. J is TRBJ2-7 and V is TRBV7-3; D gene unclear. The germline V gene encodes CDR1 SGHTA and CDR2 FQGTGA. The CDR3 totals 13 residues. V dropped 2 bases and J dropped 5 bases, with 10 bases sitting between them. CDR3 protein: CASSLSGRDEQYF. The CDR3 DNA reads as TGTGCCAGCAGCTTATCGGGCCGAGACGAGCAGTACTTC.

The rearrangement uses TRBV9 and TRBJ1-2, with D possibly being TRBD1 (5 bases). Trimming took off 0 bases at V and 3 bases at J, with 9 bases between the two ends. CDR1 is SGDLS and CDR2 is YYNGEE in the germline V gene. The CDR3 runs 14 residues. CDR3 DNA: TGTGCCAGCAGCGTAGAGGGGAGGTACTATGGCTACACCTTC. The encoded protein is CASSVEGRYYGYTF.

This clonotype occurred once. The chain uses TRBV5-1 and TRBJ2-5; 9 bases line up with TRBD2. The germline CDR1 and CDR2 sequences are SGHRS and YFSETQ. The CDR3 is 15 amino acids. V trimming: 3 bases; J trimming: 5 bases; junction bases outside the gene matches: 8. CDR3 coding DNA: TGCGCCAGCAGCTCCCCCCGCAGCGGGGGGGAGACCCAGTACTTC. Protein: CASSSPRSGGETQYF.

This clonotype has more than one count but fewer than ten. This chain's CDR3 is CASSPWGLGETQYF. In nucleotides, the CDR3 is TGTGCCAGCAGTCCCTGGGGGCTTGGAGAGACCCAGTACTTC. This chain uses TRBV7-9 with TRBJ2-5; tentatively, D is TRBD1 (6 bases). This CDR3 comprises 14 residues. The germline V and J ends were trimmed by 6 bases and 4 bases, with 15 bases remaining between them. The germline gives CDR1 SEHNR, CDR2 FQNEAQ (reference sequence).

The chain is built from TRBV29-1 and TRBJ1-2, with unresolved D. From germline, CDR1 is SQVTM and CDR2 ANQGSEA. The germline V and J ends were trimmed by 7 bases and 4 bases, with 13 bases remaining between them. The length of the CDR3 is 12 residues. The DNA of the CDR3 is TGCAGCGCCTCGGACGGAACCTATGGCTACACCTTC. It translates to CSASDGTYGYTF.